The 5 T cell receptor beta chains below all came from one sample that was sequenced in a study of long-term antiretroviral therapy in people with HIV. Sequencing used immunoSEQ v3.0 at survey level. TCRdb keeps only in-frame clones here, not all; method: immunoSEQ multiplex PCR. The sample consists of around 29,000 clones, approximately 95% of them appearing once. The sample was unsorted PBMCs, taken 5.3 years after starting antiretroviral therapy. These receptors were taken from a man younger than 40 with HIV.

J is TRBJ2-1 and V is TRBV9; TRBD2 matches at 14 bases. The V gene end was trimmed by 5 bases and the J gene end by 8 bases; junction bases not matched to a gene: 9. Per the germline V gene, CDR1 is SGDLS and CDR2 is YYNGEE. The CDR3 contains 16 residues. CDR3 nucleotide sequence: TGTGCCAGCAGTCGACCCACGGGACTAGCGGGAGATGAGCAGTTCTTC. Translating it yields CASSRPTGLAGDEQFF.

This clone came up once. V usage is TRBV6-1 and J usage is TRBJ2-7, with 11 nucleotides matching TRBD2. J was trimmed by 8 bases and V by 6 bases; bases with no gene match: 12. This CDR3 contains 15 residues. CDR1 and CDR2 from the germline V gene are MNHNS and SASEGT. DNA for the CDR3: TGTGCCAGCAGAGCCTCCCCCCTAGCGGGAGGCAAGCAGTACTTC. Translated, it gives CASRASPLAGGKQYF.

The chain recombines TRBV9 with TRBJ2-3, with 7 bases that match TRBD1. CDR1 SGDLS and CDR2 YYNGEE come from the germline V gene. This CDR3 has 16 amino acids. V dropped 0 bases and J dropped 2; count of bases not matched to a gene: 6. CDR3 in amino acids: CASSVEGRGNTDTQYF. The CDR3 bases are TGTGCCAGCAGCGTAGAGGGCAGGGGGAACACAGATACGCAGTATTTT.

With regard to this clone: Its ends do not fully match the called genes, so a read error is possible. The chain combines TRBV7-9 with TRBJ2-7; possibly TRBD2 for D (5 bases). Per the germline V gene, CDR1 is SEHNR and CDR2 is FQNEAQ (reference sequence). The CDR3 runs to 13 residues. The CDR3 is CASSLAQTNEQYF. The CDR3 bases are TGTGCCAGCAGCCTAGCACAGACAAACGAGCAGTACTTC.

The chain couples TRBV7-9 to TRBJ1-2; D is possibly TRBD1 (5 bases). Germline V gene sequence: CDR1 SEHNR, CDR2 FQNEAQ (reference sequence). This CDR3 has 14 amino acids. The V end lost 4 bases, the J end lost 4 bases, and 13 bases lay between the germline ends. CDR3 protein: CASSSTGGAYGYTF. The CDR3 DNA is TGTGCCAGCAGCTCTACCGGGGGTGCCTATGGCTACACCTTC.